Below, 5 T cell receptor beta chains from the same sample are listed, as sequenced in a study of T-cell memory formation after mild COVID-19. TCRdb recomputed calls from the 5' RACE reads with MiXCR, one row per CDR3 protein. Of hundreds of thousands of distinct CDR3 sequences in the sample, 20% were seen once. Specimen: PBMCs or a T cell subset sorted from them (not recorded which). The source is an adult woman who had mild COVID-19 (a few samples of this study predate the infection). Cell type and time point are not known.

This clonotype appeared a few times. The chain joins TRBV27 to TRBJ2-4, with a tentative D call TRBD2 (6 bases). The length of the CDR3 is 17 residues. Germline CDR1 and CDR2: MNHEY and SMNVEV (reference sequence). V dropped 5 bases and J dropped 3 bases, with 20 bases sitting between them. In DNA form, the CDR3 reads TGTGCCAGCAGTCCTTCGGGGGTAGCGGACCTCAAAAACATTCAGTACTTC. This encodes CASSPSGVADLKNIQYF.

This clonotype was seen a handful of times. The rearrangement links TRBV4-1 to TRBJ2-7; D is undetermined. CDR1 is MGHRA and CDR2 is YSYEKL in the germline V gene. The CDR3 has 15 residues. V was clipped by 1 base and J by 0 bases, with 10 bases between them. CDR3: CASSQAVLSSYEQYF. Here the CDR3 DNA reads TGCGCCAGCAGCCAAGCAGTCCTGAGCTCCTACGAGCAGTACTTC.

This clonotype was seen a few times. This chain joins TRBV27 and TRBJ2-7; possibly TRBD1 for D (5 bases). The CDR3 length is 13 residues. V lost 8 bases, J lost 2 bases, and 13 bases lay in between. Germline V gene sequence: CDR1 MNHEY, CDR2 SMNVEV (reference sequence). CDR3 nucleotide sequence: TGTGCCAGCCGAGTTTTAGGGGCCTACGAGCAGTACTTC. This translates into CASRVLGAYEQYF.

This clonotype was seen ten or more times. The V and J genes are TRBV12-1 and TRBJ2-7; TRBD1 is the table's D call, not checked against the DNA. TRBV12-1 is noted as a pseudogene. The CDR3 has 15 residues. This CDR3 reads CASSCLGGRPYEQYF. In DNA, the CDR3 is TGTGCCAGCAGCTGCCTAGGGGGCCGACCCTACGAGCAGTACTTC.

The chain links TRBV10-3 to TRBJ2-1; D is undetermined. Trimming pared 4 bases from V and 2 bases from J, leaving 3 bases between. Germline CDR1 ENHRY, CDR2 SYGVKD. CDR3 length equals 12 residues. CDR3 sequence reads: CAISVTYNEQFF. CDR3 in DNA: TGTGCCATCAGTGTCACCTACAATGAGCAGTTCTTC.